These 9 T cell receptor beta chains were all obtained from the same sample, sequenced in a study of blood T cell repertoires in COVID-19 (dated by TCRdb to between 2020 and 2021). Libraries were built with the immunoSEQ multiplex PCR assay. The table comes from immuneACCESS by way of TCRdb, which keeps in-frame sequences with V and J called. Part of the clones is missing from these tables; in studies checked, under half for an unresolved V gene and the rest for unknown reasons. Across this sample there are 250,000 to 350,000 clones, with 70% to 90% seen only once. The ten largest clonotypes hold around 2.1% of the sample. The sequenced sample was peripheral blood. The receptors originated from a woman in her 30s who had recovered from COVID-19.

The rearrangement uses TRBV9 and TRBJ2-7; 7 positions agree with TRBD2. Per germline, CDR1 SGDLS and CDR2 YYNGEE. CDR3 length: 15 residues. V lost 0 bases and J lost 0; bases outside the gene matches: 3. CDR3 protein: CASSVGAGDSYEQYF. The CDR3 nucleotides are TGTGCCAGCAGCGTAGGTGCGGGAGACTCCTACGAGCAGTACTTC. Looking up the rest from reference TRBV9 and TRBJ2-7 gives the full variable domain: DSGVTQTPKHLITATGQRVTLRCSPRSGDLSVYWYQQSLDQGLQFLIQYYNGEERAKGNILERFSAQQFPDLHSELNLSSLELGDSALYFCASSVGAGDSYEQYFGPGTRLTVT.

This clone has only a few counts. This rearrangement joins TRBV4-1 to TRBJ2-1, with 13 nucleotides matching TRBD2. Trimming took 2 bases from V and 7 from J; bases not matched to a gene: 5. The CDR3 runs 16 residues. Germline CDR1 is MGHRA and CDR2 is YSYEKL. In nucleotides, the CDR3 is TGCGCCAGCAGCCAATGGACTAGCGGGAGTAGGAATGAGCAGTTCTTC. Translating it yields CASSQWTSGSRNEQFF.

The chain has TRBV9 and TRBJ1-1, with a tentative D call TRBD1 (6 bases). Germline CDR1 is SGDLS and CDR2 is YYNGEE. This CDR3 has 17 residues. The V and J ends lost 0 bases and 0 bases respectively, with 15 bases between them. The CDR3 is CASSVAVGQPLNTEAFF. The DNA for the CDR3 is TGTGCCAGCAGCGTAGCCGTAGGACAGCCCCTGAACACTGAAGCTTTCTTT.

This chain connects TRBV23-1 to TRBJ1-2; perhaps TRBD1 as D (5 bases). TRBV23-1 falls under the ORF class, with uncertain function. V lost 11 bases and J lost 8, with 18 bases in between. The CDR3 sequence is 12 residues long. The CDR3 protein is CAGARPQTGYTF. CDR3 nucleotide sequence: TGCGCCGGGGCGCGGCCGCAGACCGGCTACACCTTC.

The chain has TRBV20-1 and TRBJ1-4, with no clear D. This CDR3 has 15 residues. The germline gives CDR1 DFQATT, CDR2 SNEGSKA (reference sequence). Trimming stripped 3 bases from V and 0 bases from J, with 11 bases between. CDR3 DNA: TGCAGTGCTAGTTCGAGCGGGGCAACTAATGAAAAACTGTTTTTT. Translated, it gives CSASSSGATNEKLFF.

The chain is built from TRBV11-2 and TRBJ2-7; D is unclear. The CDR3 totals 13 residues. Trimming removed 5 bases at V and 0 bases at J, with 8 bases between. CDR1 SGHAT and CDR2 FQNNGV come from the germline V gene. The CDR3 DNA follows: TGTGCCAGCAGCCCTTATAGCTCCTACGAGCAGTACTTC. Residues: CASSPYSSYEQYF. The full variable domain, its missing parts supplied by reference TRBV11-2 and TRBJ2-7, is EAGVAQSPRYKIIEKRQSVAFWCNPISGHATLYWYQQILGQGPKLLIQFQNNGVVDDSQLPKDRFSAERLKGVDSTLKIQPAKLEDSAVYLCASSPYSSYEQYFGPGTRLTVT.

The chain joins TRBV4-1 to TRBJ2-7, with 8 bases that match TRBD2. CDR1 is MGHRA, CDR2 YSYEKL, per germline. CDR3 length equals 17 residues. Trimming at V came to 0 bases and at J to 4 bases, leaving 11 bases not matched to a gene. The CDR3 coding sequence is TGCGCCAGCAGCCAAGATACGACCGGGGGGGCTATATACGAGCAGTACTTC. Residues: CASSQDTTGGAIYEQYF.

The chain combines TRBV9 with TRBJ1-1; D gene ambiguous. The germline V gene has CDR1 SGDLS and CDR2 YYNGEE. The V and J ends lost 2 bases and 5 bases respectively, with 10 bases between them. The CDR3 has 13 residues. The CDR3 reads CASSVGGSTEAFF. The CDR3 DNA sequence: TGTGCCAGCAGCGTGGGCGGGAGTACTGAAGCTTTCTTT.

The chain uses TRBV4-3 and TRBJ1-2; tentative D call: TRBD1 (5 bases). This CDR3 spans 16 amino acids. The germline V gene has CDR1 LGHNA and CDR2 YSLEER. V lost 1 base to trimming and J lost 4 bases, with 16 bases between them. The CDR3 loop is CASSQGLHGRGYGYTF. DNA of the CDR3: TGCGCCAGCAGCCAAGGACTTCATGGGAGGGGCTATGGCTACACCTTC.